This T cell receptor beta chain derives from a study of a mutant IDH1 vaccine in newly diagnosed glioma. Whole-study context: During weeks 1, 3, 5, 7, 11, 15, 19 and 23, patients received eight vaccinations. Once 4-6 weeks had passed after radiotherapy alone, vaccination started, or it started with temozolomide cycles. The earlier regimen, radiotherapy, temozolomide, or both, was most often both.

Only in-frame clones appear in the TCRdb table, and some are missing; sequencing was by immunoSEQ multiplex PCR. This repertoire shows 110,000 or so clones, about nine tenths found once; its top ten account for roughly 0.57%. This CDR3 region has 16 residues. With V trimmed by 1 base and J by 6 bases, 5 bases remained unmatched. From germline, CDR1 is SGHNT and CDR2 YYREEE (reference sequence). About this clone itself: Its specificity is unknown.

The time point denotes: week 11, during vaccination. What each vaccine dose contained was 300 ug of mutant IDH1 20-mer peptide, accompanied by topical imiquimod. The source of this sequence is a woman in her fifties or sixties with glioma. This sample comprised PBMCs, obtained from a glioma patient whose treatment included an IDH1 peptide vaccine. This sequence joins TRBV5-4 and TRBJ2-2, with 11 nucleotides matching TRBD2. CDR3 in DNA: TGTGCCAGCAGCTTGTGGGTAGCGGGAGGGCCCGGGGAGCTGTTTTTT. It translates to CASSLWVAGGPGELFF.